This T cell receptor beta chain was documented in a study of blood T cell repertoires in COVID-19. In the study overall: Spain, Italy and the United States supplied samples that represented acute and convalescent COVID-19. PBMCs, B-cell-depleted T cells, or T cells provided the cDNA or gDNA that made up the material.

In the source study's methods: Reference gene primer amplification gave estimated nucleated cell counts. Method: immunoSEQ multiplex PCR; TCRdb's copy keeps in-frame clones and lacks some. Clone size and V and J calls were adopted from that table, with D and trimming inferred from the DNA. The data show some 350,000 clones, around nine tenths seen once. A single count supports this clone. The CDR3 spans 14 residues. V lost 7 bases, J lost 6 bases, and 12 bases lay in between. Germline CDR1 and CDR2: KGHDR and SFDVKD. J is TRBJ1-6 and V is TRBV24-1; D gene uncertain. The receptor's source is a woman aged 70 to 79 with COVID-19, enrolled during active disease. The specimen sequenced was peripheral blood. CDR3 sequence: CATSPRGINSPLHF. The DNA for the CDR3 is TGTGCCACCAGCCCACGAGGGATTAATTCACCCCTCCACTTT.